These T cell receptor beta chains were read from a single sample in a study of cytomegalovirus exposure and HLA in healthy donors. Clones were read by immunoSEQ multiplex PCR, and TCRdb kept only the in-frame ones, dropping some. The sample yields 120,000 or so clones, approximately 81% seen once. Sequences were obtained from PBMCs. The receptors were sampled from a woman aged 25-40 years in good health and CMV-seronegative. Each CDR3 is given with its conserved first and last residue. The size entry is marked missing in some rows and otherwise reads once, few, many or a size class.

cdr3_aa	clone_size	j_call	v_call
CSTPGQCSYNSPLHF	-	TRBJ1-6	TRBV29-1
CASSSDRNTEAFF	once	TRBJ1-1	TRBV7-6
CASSLGDRATNEQYF	once	TRBJ2-7	TRBV7-9
CAWGTVGNSPLHF	-	TRBJ1-6	TRBV30
CASSYGQGETQYF	few	TRBJ2-5	TRBV6-5
CASSVGGITEAFF	-	TRBJ1-1	TRBV9
CASSRGRDYNEQFF	-	TRBJ2-1	TRBV27
CASSQESQGGWRWEQYF	once	TRBJ2-7	TRBV4-3
CAWSPGQPSYEQYF	-	TRBJ2-7	TRBV30
CASSETQGATAEAFF	-	TRBJ1-1	TRBV5-6
CASSFSGLVGNEQFF	once	TRBJ2-1	TRBV5-1
CASEQEETQYF	few	TRBJ2-5	TRBV2
CASSLESGSYNEQFF	-	TRBJ2-1	TRBV7-2
CSVGWGGTEAFF	-	TRBJ1-1	TRBV29-1
CATQGGSEKLFF	-	TRBJ1-4	TRBV6-5
CASSPQMSDTEAFF	-	TRBJ1-1	TRBV11-2
CASSQDGTVGGETQYF	-	TRBJ2-5	TRBV4-2
CAISATVNTEAFF	-	TRBJ1-1	TRBV10-3